These T cell receptor beta chains were read from a single sample in a study of blood T cell repertoires in COVID-19. The table came from immunoSEQ multiplex PCR; TCRdb's copy has only in-frame clones and leaves some out. This table holds hundreds of thousands of clones, 85% to 90% found once. The sequenced sample was PBMCs or T cells enriched from blood (not recorded which). The receptors shown here come from a man aged 18 to 30 who had recovered from COVID-19. CDR3s include the opening cysteine and the closing phenylalanine or tryptophan. A D gene is named only where the DNA matches it firmly. Clone sizes are given selectively: once, few, many, or a class where the clone is expanded.

TRBV5-1	.	TRBJ2-3	.	CASSLFRQAQDTQYF	TGCGCCAGCAGCCTCTTTAGACAGGCTCAAGATACGCAGTATTTT
TRBV29-1	.	TRBJ1-1	.	CSVVSGGMNTEAFF	TGCAGCGTTGTATCCGGGGGTATGAACACTGAAGCTTTCTTT
TRBV5-1	.	TRBJ2-3	TRBD2	CASSFGTRSFTDTQYF	TGCGCCAGCAGCTTCGGGACTAGATCGTTCACAGATACGCAGTATTTT
TRBV5-8	.	TRBJ2-2	TRBD1	CASSFRTGLSWNTGELFF	TGTGCCAGCAGCTTTCGGACAGGGTTAAGCTGGAACACCGGGGAGCTGTTTTTT
TRBV19	.	TRBJ1-2	.	CASIPGGGAPNYGYTF	TGTGCCAGTATACCCGGGGGAGGAGCGCCCAACTATGGCTACACCTTC
TRBV29-1	.	TRBJ1-2	TRBD1	CSGQGADYGYTF	TGCAGTGGGCAGGGGGCTGACTATGGCTACACCTTC
TRBV5-1	.	TRBJ2-3	TRBD2	CASSLGLAGGFPDTQYF	TGCGCCAGCAGCTTGGGTTTAGCGGGGGGGTTTCCAGATACGCAGTATTTT
TRBV11-2	.	TRBJ1-1	.	CASSLDGQWTEAFF	TGTGCCAGCAGCTTAGATGGTCAGTGGACTGAAGCTTTCTTT
TRBV20-1	.	TRBJ1-6	.	CSASDLTGSSYNSPLHF	TGCAGTGCTAGTGACCTGACAGGTAGCTCCTATAATTCACCCCTCCACTTT
TRBV18	once	TRBJ1-1	TRBD1	CATSRDSYTEAFF	TGTGCCACTTCCCGGGACAGTTACACTGAAGCTTTCTTT
TRBV19	.	TRBJ2-7	TRBD2	CASTPGLGWGEQYF	TGTGCCAGTACCCCCGGACTAGGTTGGGGCGAGCAGTACTTC
TRBV28	.	TRBJ1-1	.	CASIPNLPWGGSAFF	TGTGCCAGCATCCCGAACCTTCCGTGGGGGGGGTCAGCTTTCTTT
TRBV18	once	TRBJ2-5	TRBD2	CASSRGLAAQETQYF	TGTGCCAGCTCACGAGGACTAGCGGCACAAGAGACCCAGTACTTC
TRBV6-1	once	TRBJ2-3	TRBD2	CASSEAVSASGTQDTQYF	TGTGCCAGCAGTGAAGCGGTGTCGGCTAGCGGGACTCAAGATACGCAGTATTTT
TRBV12-3/TRBV12-4	.	TRBJ2-7	.	CASNPTNSYEQYF	TGTGCCAGCAACCCGACTAACTCTTACGAGCAGTACTTC
TRBV20-1	.	TRBJ2-5	.	CSVGETQYF	TGCAGTGTCGGGGAGACCCAGTACTTC
TRBV9	.	TRBJ1-5	TRBD1	CASSGRRDRGCQPQHF	TGTGCCAGCAGCGGACGCCGGGACAGGGGCTGTCAGCCCCAGCATTTT
TRBV5-1	.	TRBJ1-1	TRBD1	CASSPGQGHTNTEAFF	TGCGCCAGCAGCCCCGGACAGGGCCACACGAACACTGAAGCTTTCTTT
TRBV30	.	TRBJ2-1	.	CAWSVTSEQFF	TGTGCCTGGAGTGTAACCAGTGAGCAGTTCTTC
TRBV7-8	few	TRBJ2-1	.	CASINSDYNEQFF	TGTGCCAGCATTAATTCAGATTACAATGAGCAGTTCTTC
TRBV10-3	.	TRBJ1-2	.	CAISDLGARNGYTF	TGTGCCATCAGTGATCTTGGGGCGAGGAATGGCTACACCTTC
TRBV3-1/TRBV3-2	.	TRBJ2-2	TRBD1	CASSPWDRGPGELFF	TGTGCCAGCAGCCCATGGGACAGGGGGCCCGGGGAGCTGTTTTTT